The rows below give T cell receptor beta chains drawn from one sample of a study of T cells in Graves' hyperthyroidism and ophthalmopathy. One entry per CDR3 protein, called by TCRdb with MiXCR from the multiplex PCR reads. The sample comprises hundreds of thousands of distinct CDR3 sequences, nearly 15% of which are singletons, and roughly a fifth rests with the top ten. The specimen was blood. These receptor sequences come from a woman aged 55 to 70 with Graves' ophthalmopathy. Both conserved end residues are part of each CDR3. Each record gives: J gene, clone size, V gene, D gene, CDR3 protein, CDR3 DNA. The D gene is left open where the match is weak. Where a row states a size, it is once, few, many or the class of an expanded clone; other rows omit it.

>TRBJ2-5|few|TRBV24-1|.
CATSDLRDETQYF
TGTGCCACCAGTGATTTAAGGGACGAGACCCAGTACTTC
>TRBJ2-1|many|TRBV11-3|.
CASSSGQSLDEQFF
TGTGCCAGCAGTTCAGGGCAGAGCTTGGATGAGCAGTTCTTC
>TRBJ2-2|.|TRBV12-3/TRBV12-4|.
CASNTVVSNTGELFF
TGTGCCAGCAACACTGTTGTTTCGAACACCGGGGAGCTGTTTTTT
>TRBJ2-3|.|TRBV28|.
CASSGQFTQYF
TGTGCCAGCAGTGGACAGTTTACGCAGTATTTT
>TRBJ2-5|once|TRBV7-9|.
CASSFGGARETQYF
TGTGCCAGCAGCTTTGGTGGGGCACGAGAGACCCAGTACTTC
>TRBJ1-2|many|TRBV2|.
CASRQGVYGYTF
TGTGCCAGCAGACAGGGAGTCTATGGCTACACCTTC
>TRBJ2-1|many|TRBV20-1|TRBD2
CSVRDSGTPEQFF
TGCAGTGTGAGAGATAGCGGGACTCCCGAGCAGTTCTTC
>TRBJ2-3|many|TRBV27|TRBD2
CASMSVAGVGDTQYF
TGTGCCAGCATGTCGGTAGCGGGAGTGGGCGATACGCAGTATTTT
>TRBJ2-2|few|TRBV20-1|.
CSAREATSRRYTGELFF
TGCAGTGCTAGGGAGGCTACTAGTCGCCGGTACACCGGGGAGCTGTTTTTT
>TRBJ2-7|.|TRBV20-1|.
CSAPTSDGVYEQYF
TGCAGTGCCCCAACTTCGGACGGTGTCTACGAGCAGTACTTC
>TRBJ2-7|many|TRBV18|.
CASSPERGTYEQYF
TGTGCCAGCTCCCCCGAAAGGGGGACCTACGAGCAGTACTTC
>TRBJ1-6|.|TRBV20-1|.
CSAETWGASNSPLHF
TGCAGTGCAGAGACGTGGGGGGCAAGTAATTCACCCCTCCACTTT
>TRBJ1-2|many|TRBV30|.
CAWSVPEANYGYTF
TGTGCCTGGAGTGTACCGGAAGCTAACTATGGCTACACCTTC
>TRBJ2-2|many|TRBV7-3|.
CASRTQQANTGELFF
TGTGCCAGCAGGACCCAGCAGGCGAACACCGGGGAGCTGTTTTTT
>TRBJ1-3|.|TRBV28|TRBD1
CASNQGGFGNTIYF
TGTGCCAGCAATCAAGGGGGCTTTGGAAACACCATATATTTT
>TRBJ2-1|few|TRBV9|TRBD2
CASSGGTTSYNEQFF
TGTGCCAGCAGCGGCGGGACTACCTCCTACAATGAGCAGTTCTTC
>TRBJ2-1|many|TRBV20-1|TRBD1
CSADGDRYNEQFF
TGCAGTGCCGACGGGGACAGGTACAATGAGCAGTTCTTC
>TRBJ2-5|many|TRBV7-9|.
CASSLVGLPQETQYF
TGTGCCAGCAGCTTAGTGGGACTCCCCCAAGAGACCCAGTACTTC
>TRBJ2-3|.|TRBV5-1|TRBD2
CASSMGLAGVTDTQYF
TGCGCCAGCAGCATGGGACTAGCGGGAGTTACAGATACGCAGTATTTT
>TRBJ2-1|few|TRBV7-3|.
CASSLTSGRGSEQFF
TGTGCCAGCAGCTTAACAAGCGGAAGGGGCAGTGAGCAGTTCTTC
>TRBJ2-5|.|TRBV6-1|TRBD2
CASKTSGRPQETQYF
TGTGCCAGCAAGACTAGCGGGAGGCCCCAAGAGACCCAGTACTTC
>TRBJ2-3|few|TRBV28|TRBD2
CASSDRGGEADTQYF
TGTGCCAGCAGTGACCGGGGGGGGGAGGCAGATACGCAGTATTTT
>TRBJ2-1|many|TRBV3-1|TRBD2
CASSQVGTSGRAYNEQFF
TGTGCCAGCAGCCAAGTCGGGACTAGCGGGAGAGCCTACAATGAGCAGTTCTTC
>TRBJ2-3|many|TRBV7-2|TRBD2
CASSLVLAGGPGDTQYF
TGTGCCAGCAGCTTAGTCCTAGCGGGAGGGCCAGGAGATACGCAGTATTTT
>TRBJ2-3|few|TRBV4-1|TRBD2
CASSLWVAGGAHTQYF
TGCGCCAGCAGCCTCTGGGTAGCGGGAGGGGCGCATACGCAGTATTTT
>TRBJ1-5|many|TRBV28|TRBD1
CASSFREGGAQPQHF
TGTGCCAGCAGTTTTAGGGAAGGGGGCGCCCAGCCCCAGCATTTT
>TRBJ2-7|many|TRBV6-5|.
CASSYSTLTYEQYF
TGTGCCAGCAGTTACTCGACTCTTACCTACGAGCAGTACTTC
>TRBJ2-7|many|TRBV18|TRBD1
CASSPRDRVSEQYF
TGTGCCAGCTCACCACGGGACAGGGTGTCCGAGCAGTACTTC
>TRBJ1-5|many|TRBV28|TRBD1
CASSLRAVGTGVGQPQHF
TGTGCCAGCAGTTTAAGGGCCGTCGGGACAGGGGTCGGGCAGCCCCAGCATTTT
>TRBJ2-5|few|TRBV11-2|.
CASSLEGPETQYF
TGTGCCAGCAGTTTGGAGGGGCCGGAGACCCAGTACTTC
>TRBJ2-1|many|TRBV28|.
CASTVRGYNEQFF
TGTGCCAGCACCGTTAGGGGGTACAATGAGCAGTTCTTC
>TRBJ1-1|.|TRBV3-1|.
CASSKRPRGSTEAFF
TGTGCCAGCAGCAAGCGTCCCAGGGGTAGCACTGAAGCTTTCTTT
>TRBJ1-2|many|TRBV5-1|TRBD1
CASSLDRGDYGYTF
TGCGCCAGCAGCTTGGACAGGGGGGACTATGGCTACACCTTC
>TRBJ1-2|few|TRBV5-6|TRBD1
CASRGDREGYGYTF
TGTGCCAGCAGGGGAGACAGGGAAGGCTATGGCTACACCTTC
>TRBJ1-1|many|TRBV6-1|.
CASTAEVKNTEAFF
TGTGCCAGCACCGCCGAGGTAAAGAACACTGAAGCTTTCTTT
>TRBJ1-1|many|TRBV5-1|.
CASSLAWGGRAEAFF
TGCGCCAGCAGCTTGGCCTGGGGGGGCCGGGCTGAAGCTTTCTTT
>TRBJ2-5|many|TRBV28|.
CASTLAGASEGETQYF
TGTGCCAGCACCCTCGCCGGGGCTAGCGAAGGGGAGACCCAGTACTTC
>TRBJ2-1|many|TRBV3-1|TRBD2
CASSQDSASGLNEQFF
TGTGCCAGCAGCCAAGACTCGGCTAGCGGCCTCAATGAGCAGTTCTTC
>TRBJ2-2|.|TRBV27|.
CASSLGREYGGELFF
TGTGCCAGCAGTTTGGGTCGGGAGTATGGCGGGGAGCTGTTTTTT
>TRBJ2-7|many|TRBV28|TRBD1
CASSLPGTGVYEQYF
TGTGCCAGCAGTTTACCCGGGACAGGGGTATACGAGCAGTACTTC
>TRBJ2-1|many|TRBV20-1|.
CSAGLDNEQFF
TGCAGTGCTGGACTCGACAATGAGCAGTTCTTC
>TRBJ2-1|many|TRBV3-1|.
CASSIAPAGGYNEQFF
TGTGCCAGCAGCATAGCCCCAGCGGGCGGATACAATGAGCAGTTCTTC
>TRBJ2-1|few|TRBV11-2|TRBD1
CASSAQTGPYNEQFF
TGTGCCAGCAGCGCGCAGACAGGGCCCTACAATGAGCAGTTCTTC
>TRBJ2-3|many|TRBV2|.
CATDSRATDTQYF
TGTGCCACCGACAGCAGGGCGACAGATACGCAGTATTTT
>TRBJ1-6|.|TRBV7-6|.
CASSSSARGTYNSPLHF
TGTGCCAGCAGCTCTAGTGCGCGGGGGACCTATAATTCACCCCTCCACTTT
>TRBJ2-3|many|TRBV11-2|.
CASSLDLPDTQYF
TGTGCCAGCAGCTTAGATCTCCCAGATACGCAGTATTTT
>TRBJ1-4|many|TRBV7-9|.
CASSQDTGTVGEKLFF
TGTGCCAGCAGCCAAGACACAGGGACGGTAGGGGAAAAACTGTTTTTT
>TRBJ2-3|many|TRBV5-1|TRBD2
CASRRLAGEATDTQYF
TGCGCCAGCAGAAGACTAGCGGGAGAAGCAACAGATACGCAGTATTTT
>TRBJ2-3|many|TRBV11-3|.
CASSLDPTRATQYF
TGTGCCAGCAGCTTGGACCCGACTAGGGCTACGCAGTATTTT